This is a list of T cell receptor beta chains from one sample in a study of monozygotic twins with inflammatory bowel disease. TCRdb derives one entry per CDR3 protein from the 5' RACE reads, leaving out DNA. The sample table includes just over 300,000 distinct CDR3 sequences. The sample was blood. These receptors originate from a human donor with ulcerative colitis or Crohn's disease, or a healthy co-twin of an affected twin (not recorded which). Each CDR3 is given with its conserved first and last residue.

J: TRBJ2-7; V: TRBV15; CDR3: CATRTGGSYEQYF
J: TRBJ2-7; V: TRBV27; CDR3: CASSKRLDSYEQYF
J: TRBJ2-3; V: TRBV18; CDR3: CASSPSSSTDTQCF
J: TRBJ2-7; V: TRBV10-3; CDR3: CAINASGRKGYEQYF
J: TRBJ2-7; V: TRBV7-9; CDR3: CASSLGRDRFTDEQYF
J: TRBJ1-4; V: TRBV5-1; CDR3: CASRSGGSNEKLFF
J: TRBJ1-1; V: TRBV18; CDR3: CASSPLVLFRAEAFF
J: TRBJ2-7; V: TRBV5-1; CDR3: CASSSQWTSGYPGEQYF
J: TRBJ2-5; V: TRBV7-2; CDR3: CASSSGQRGHQETQYF
J: TRBJ2-7; V: TRBV6-5; CDR3: CASSYSEQLPSYEQYF
J: TRBJ2-1; V: TRBV19; CDR3: CASSPLRFLAGDYNEQFF
J: TRBJ1-5; V: TRBV20-1; CDR3: CSARGLGDQPQHF
J: TRBJ2-7; V: TRBV5-1; CDR3: CASSPSAGYEQYF
J: TRBJ1-5; V: TRBV4-3; CDR3: CASSQTTGGNQPQHF
J: TRBJ2-7; V: TRBV6-1; CDR3: CASRNSAPPYEQYF
J: TRBJ2-7; V: TRBV4-1; CDR3: CASSHVTSGTYEQYF
J: TRBJ2-5; V: TRBV28; CDR3: CASSFGPGGETQYF
J: TRBJ2-3; V: TRBV5-1; CDR3: CASSQSWGTDTQYF
J: TRBJ2-7; V: TRBV11-2; CDR3: CASSSTRRASGGAVTNEQYF
J: TRBJ2-3; V: TRBV7-2; CDR3: CASSLDLAGSDTQYF
J: TRBJ2-3; V: TRBV5-4; CDR3: CASSYRPVSTDTQYF
J: TRBJ1-5; V: TRBV7-2; CDR3: CASSLRARGQAGNQPQHF
J: TRBJ1-1; V: TRBV6-2/TRBV6-3; CDR3: CASSPIGQMNTEAFF
J: TRBJ1-6; V: TRBV7-2; CDR3: CASESFRNSPLHF
J: TRBJ2-3; V: TRBV12-3/TRBV12-4; CDR3: CASSLFGTDTQYF
J: TRBJ2-1; V: TRBV20-1; CDR3: CSARGQTAYNEQFF